This is a list of T cell receptor beta chains from one sample in a study of long-term antiretroviral therapy in people with HIV. Here immunoSEQ multiplex PCR was the method, and the copy in TCRdb shows in-frame clones only, minus some. The repertoire holds tens of thousands of clones, with roughly 84% as singletons. Source: unsorted PBMCs, taken 1.2 years after starting antiretroviral therapy. Receptors originate from a woman in her thirties or forties with HIV. The CDR3 runs from the conserved cysteine through the conserved F or W. Fields, in order: D gene, V gene, CDR3 length, clone size, J gene, CDR3 DNA, CDR3 protein. D genes are given only for firm matches. Clone size, where shown, is once, few, many, or a class for clones that have expanded.

d_gene: TRBD2; v_gene: TRBV5-4; len: 15; abundance: .; j_gene: TRBJ2-3; CDR3nt: TGTGCCAGCAGCTCGTTAGCGGGAAGCACAGATACGCAGTATTTT; CDR3aa: CASSSLAGSTDTQYF
d_gene: .; v_gene: TRBV28; len: 15; abundance: .; j_gene: TRBJ2-7; CDR3nt: TGTGCCAGCAGTTTACTAGTTGGGGGCTCCTACGAGCAGTACTTC; CDR3aa: CASSLLVGGSYEQYF
d_gene: TRBD2; v_gene: TRBV10-3; len: 17; abundance: once; j_gene: TRBJ2-1; CDR3nt: TGTGCCATCAGTAGCCCTGGGGGACTAGCGGACTACAATGAGCAGTTCTTC; CDR3aa: CAISSPGGLADYNEQFF
d_gene: .; v_gene: TRBV10-1; len: 15; abundance: .; j_gene: TRBJ2-7; CDR3nt: TGCGCCAGCCCTCAAGGACAGCAAACTCCCTACGAGCAGTACTTC; CDR3aa: CASPQGQQTPYEQYF
d_gene: .; v_gene: TRBV28; len: 13; abundance: .; j_gene: TRBJ1-2; CDR3nt: TGTGCCAGACCAGGGTTTTCCAACTATGGCTACACCTTC; CDR3aa: CARPGFSNYGYTF
d_gene: TRBD2; v_gene: TRBV5-1; len: 20; abundance: .; j_gene: TRBJ2-1; CDR3nt: TGCGCCAGCAGCCACCTCGGGGGGGGGACTAGCGGGACGTTATACAATGAGCAGTTCTTC; CDR3aa: CASSHLGGGTSGTLYNEQFF
d_gene: TRBD2; v_gene: TRBV10-2; len: 16; abundance: .; j_gene: TRBJ2-7; CDR3nt: TGCGCCAGCGGGACGACCGGGACTAATAATGTCTACGAGCAGTACTTC; CDR3aa: CASGTTGTNNVYEQYF
d_gene: TRBD1; v_gene: TRBV28; len: 19; abundance: .; j_gene: TRBJ1-2; CDR3nt: TGTGCCAGCAGTACCCGCGTTGGCCGGACAGGGGGCATCGGCTATGGCTACACCTTC; CDR3aa: CASSTRVGRTGGIGYGYTF
d_gene: .; v_gene: TRBV19; len: 12; abundance: .; j_gene: TRBJ2-1; CDR3nt: TGTGCCAGTAGTTCTATTCTAGGGGTGGAGTTCTTC; CDR3aa: CASSSILGVEFF
d_gene: TRBD1; v_gene: TRBV10-3; len: 15; abundance: .; j_gene: TRBJ2-2; CDR3nt: TGTGCCATCAGCCCACAGGGGTCGCTCACCGGGGAGCTGTTTTTT; CDR3aa: CAISPQGSLTGELFF
d_gene: .; v_gene: TRBV27; len: 13; abundance: .; j_gene: TRBJ1-1; CDR3nt: TGTGCCAGCAGCGCCGGGGGTTTCACTGAAGCTTTCTTT; CDR3aa: CASSAGGFTEAFF
d_gene: .; v_gene: TRBV18; len: 16; abundance: .; j_gene: TRBJ2-5; CDR3nt: TGTGCCAGCTCATATGGAGCGAGTGACCCCCAAGAGACCCAGTACTTC; CDR3aa: CASSYGASDPQETQYF
d_gene: TRBD2; v_gene: TRBV7-2; len: 15; abundance: few; j_gene: TRBJ2-7; CDR3nt: TGTGCCAGCAGCGAAGGAGGTGCGGGAGTAACCGAGCAGTACTTC; CDR3aa: CASSEGGAGVTEQYF
d_gene: .; v_gene: TRBV28; len: 16; abundance: .; j_gene: TRBJ1-4; CDR3nt: TGTGCCAGCAGTTCGCCCAACGGGGGCCCTAATGAAAAACTGTTTTTT; CDR3aa: CASSSPNGGPNEKLFF
d_gene: TRBD1; v_gene: TRBV18; len: 14; abundance: .; j_gene: TRBJ1-3; CDR3nt: TGTGCCAGCTCACGACAGGGGTCAGGAAACACCATATATTTT; CDR3aa: CASSRQGSGNTIYF
d_gene: .; v_gene: TRBV28; len: 14; abundance: .; j_gene: TRBJ1-2; CDR3nt: TGTGCCAGCAGCCTAGATATGGATGAGTATGGCTACACCTTC; CDR3aa: CASSLDMDEYGYTF
d_gene: .; v_gene: TRBV5-1; len: 14; abundance: .; j_gene: TRBJ2-3; CDR3nt: TGCGCCAGCAGCGCTTACCCCGGGGCAGATACGCAGTATTTT; CDR3aa: CASSAYPGADTQYF
d_gene: TRBD2; v_gene: TRBV6-1; len: 15; abundance: .; j_gene: TRBJ2-5; CDR3nt: TGTGCCAGCAGCGGACTAGCGGGAGCTGAAAAGACCCAGTACTTC; CDR3aa: CASSGLAGAEKTQYF
d_gene: .; v_gene: TRBV7-9; len: 14; abundance: .; j_gene: TRBJ1-2; CDR3nt: TGTGCCAGCAGCCAACAGGAGGTCCTATCTGGCTACACCTTC; CDR3aa: CASSQQEVLSGYTF
d_gene: TRBD2; v_gene: TRBV5-6; len: 17; abundance: .; j_gene: TRBJ2-2; CDR3nt: TGTGCCAGCAGCTTGCGGCGCGGGAGCGGGACCACCGGGGAGCTGTTTTTT; CDR3aa: CASSLRRGSGTTGELFF
d_gene: .; v_gene: TRBV7-6; len: 16; abundance: .; j_gene: TRBJ2-7; CDR3nt: TGTGCCAGCAGCTTAGCGTCCGCGGCCCTGATCTACGAGCAGTACTTC; CDR3aa: CASSLASAALIYEQYF
d_gene: .; v_gene: TRBV5-4; len: 15; abundance: .; j_gene: TRBJ2-3; CDR3nt: TGTGCCAGCAGCCCCCGGACTGGGCGCACAGATACGCAGTATTTT; CDR3aa: CASSPRTGRTDTQYF
d_gene: .; v_gene: TRBV18; len: 12; abundance: few; j_gene: TRBJ1-5; CDR3nt: TGTGCGTCTGCTAGGGTGAATCAGCCCCAGCATTTT; CDR3aa: CASARVNQPQHF
d_gene: .; v_gene: TRBV4-1; len: 13; abundance: .; j_gene: TRBJ1-5; CDR3nt: TGCGCCAGCAGCCTGATGGGTAATCAGCCCCAGCATTTT; CDR3aa: CASSLMGNQPQHF
d_gene: .; v_gene: TRBV4-1; len: 15; abundance: few; j_gene: TRBJ1-5; CDR3nt: TGCGCCAGCAGCCAAGTAACAGGGAATCATCAGCCCCAGCATTTT; CDR3aa: CASSQVTGNHQPQHF
d_gene: TRBD2; v_gene: TRBV2; len: 15; abundance: .; j_gene: TRBJ2-7; CDR3nt: TGTGCCAGCAGGTTACTAGCGGGAGTGGTCCACGAGCAGTACTTC; CDR3aa: CASRLLAGVVHEQYF
d_gene: TRBD1; v_gene: TRBV7-2; len: 14; abundance: .; j_gene: TRBJ1-2; CDR3nt: TGTGCCAGCAGCTTGGTGACTCCGGGACAGCGCTACACCTTC; CDR3aa: CASSLVTPGQRYTF
d_gene: .; v_gene: TRBV7-9; len: 12; abundance: .; j_gene: TRBJ1-6; CDR3nt: TGTGCCAGCAGCAATAATAATTCACCCCTCCACTTT; CDR3aa: CASSNNNSPLHF
d_gene: TRBD2; v_gene: TRBV7-3; len: 15; abundance: .; j_gene: TRBJ2-7; CDR3nt: TGTGCCAGCGGATTTGCGGGAGGTCCCTTCTACGAGCAGTACTTC; CDR3aa: CASGFAGGPFYEQYF
d_gene: TRBD2; v_gene: TRBV5-4; len: 16; abundance: .; j_gene: TRBJ2-2; CDR3nt: TGTGCCAGCAGCTTGGAACTAGCGGGACTACCCGGGGAGCTGTTTTTT; CDR3aa: CASSLELAGLPGELFF
d_gene: TRBD1; v_gene: TRBV5-6; len: 14; abundance: .; j_gene: TRBJ2-7; CDR3nt: TGTGCCAGCAGCGATGGGGACAGTTCCTACGAGCAGTACTTC; CDR3aa: CASSDGDSSYEQYF
d_gene: .; v_gene: TRBV30; len: 14; abundance: .; j_gene: TRBJ2-1; CDR3nt: TGTGCCTGGAGTGTAGGCGGGAACTACAATGAGCAGTTCTTC; CDR3aa: CAWSVGGNYNEQFF
d_gene: TRBD1; v_gene: TRBV9; len: 15; abundance: .; j_gene: TRBJ2-7; CDR3nt: TGTGCCAGCAGCGTAGAGGGGGCCGGGGTTTGGGAGCAGTACTTC; CDR3aa: CASSVEGAGVWEQYF
d_gene: TRBD1; v_gene: TRBV11-3; len: 13; abundance: .; j_gene: TRBJ2-1; CDR3nt: TGTGCCAGCAGCGACAGGGTCTCAAATGAGCAGTTCTTC; CDR3aa: CASSDRVSNEQFF
d_gene: TRBD2; v_gene: TRBV4-2; len: 15; abundance: .; j_gene: TRBJ2-3; CDR3nt: TGTGCCAGCAGCCCCAGACTAGCGGCCACAGATACGCAGTATTTT; CDR3aa: CASSPRLAATDTQYF
d_gene: .; v_gene: TRBV25-1; len: 14; abundance: .; j_gene: TRBJ1-2; CDR3nt: TGTGCCAGCAGTGAATACGAACGAGACTATGGCTACACCTTC; CDR3aa: CASSEYERDYGYTF
d_gene: .; v_gene: TRBV7-2; len: 16; abundance: .; j_gene: TRBJ1-1; CDR3nt: TGTGCCAGCAGCCTGACCGGGACACTCATGAACACTGAAGCTTTCTTT; CDR3aa: CASSLTGTLMNTEAFF
d_gene: TRBD2; v_gene: TRBV7-8; len: 17; abundance: .; j_gene: TRBJ2-1; CDR3nt: TGTGCCAGCAGCTTAGCGCTCCGGGAGGGCCTCCGTGAGCAGCAGTTCTTC; CDR3aa: CASSLALREGLREQQFF
d_gene: TRBD1; v_gene: TRBV29-1; len: 12; abundance: .; j_gene: TRBJ1-1; CDR3nt: TGCAGCGCCCTGGACAGGCTCACTGAAGCTTTCTTT; CDR3aa: CSALDRLTEAFF
d_gene: .; v_gene: TRBV6-5; len: 15; abundance: .; j_gene: TRBJ2-6; CDR3nt: TGTGCCAGCAGTTACTTGACCTCTGGGGCCAACGTCCTGACTTTC; CDR3aa: CASSYLTSGANVLTF
d_gene: .; v_gene: TRBV10-3; len: 13; abundance: .; j_gene: TRBJ2-5; CDR3nt: TGTGCCATCACCAACAGCGAGACAGAGACCCAGTACTTC; CDR3aa: CAITNSETETQYF
d_gene: .; v_gene: TRBV5-1; len: 12; abundance: few; j_gene: TRBJ2-1; CDR3nt: TGCGCCAGCAGCCTTTCAGGGAATGAGCAGTTCTTC; CDR3aa: CASSLSGNEQFF
d_gene: TRBD1; v_gene: TRBV7-9; len: 13; abundance: .; j_gene: TRBJ2-7; CDR3nt: TGTGCCAGCAGTGGACAGGGATCCTACGAGCAGTACTTC; CDR3aa: CASSGQGSYEQYF
d_gene: .; v_gene: TRBV27; len: 13; abundance: .; j_gene: TRBJ2-7; CDR3nt: TGTGCCAGCAGTTTTGGGTTAGTAGGCGAGCAGTACTTC; CDR3aa: CASSFGLVGEQYF
d_gene: TRBD1; v_gene: TRBV18; len: 15; abundance: .; j_gene: TRBJ1-2; CDR3nt: TGTGCCAGCTCACCGCGGACAGGGGGCGACTATGGCTACACCTTC; CDR3aa: CASSPRTGGDYGYTF
d_gene: .; v_gene: TRBV7-2; len: 11; abundance: .; j_gene: TRBJ2-5; CDR3nt: TGTGCCAGCACCATCGGGGAGACCCAGTACTTC; CDR3aa: CASTIGETQYF
d_gene: .; v_gene: TRBV19; len: 16; abundance: .; j_gene: TRBJ1-4; CDR3nt: TGTGCCAGTGCCAATACAGATAAAGCAACTAATGAAAAACTGTTTTTT; CDR3aa: CASANTDKATNEKLFF
d_gene: TRBD2; v_gene: TRBV5-8; len: 15; abundance: .; j_gene: TRBJ2-7; CDR3nt: TGTGCCAGCAGCTCCGGACTAGCGGGGAACTACGAGCAGTACTTC; CDR3aa: CASSSGLAGNYEQYF
d_gene: .; v_gene: TRBV5-1; len: 14; abundance: once; j_gene: TRBJ1-4; CDR3nt: TGCGCCAGCAGCTTAGGCCTCGAAGGTGAAAAACTGTTTTTT; CDR3aa: CASSLGLEGEKLFF
d_gene: .; v_gene: TRBV2; len: 14; abundance: .; j_gene: TRBJ2-2; CDR3nt: TGTGCCAGCAGTGATATCACCCCTACCGGGGAGCTGTTTTTT; CDR3aa: CASSDITPTGELFF
d_gene: .; v_gene: TRBV29-1; len: 14; abundance: .; j_gene: TRBJ2-6; CDR3nt: TGCAGCGTTGAGAGCCAGCCCGGGGCCAACGTCCTGACTTTC; CDR3aa: CSVESQPGANVLTF
d_gene: TRBD1; v_gene: TRBV27; len: 17; abundance: .; j_gene: TRBJ1-5; CDR3nt: TGTGCCAGCAGTTTAATTTTACTCCGGACAGGGGGCCAGCCCCAGCATTTT; CDR3aa: CASSLILLRTGGQPQHF
d_gene: .; v_gene: TRBV18; len: 14; abundance: .; j_gene: TRBJ2-1; CDR3nt: TGTGCCAGCTCACCAGGATCGACCTACAATGAGCAGTTCTTC; CDR3aa: CASSPGSTYNEQFF
d_gene: .; v_gene: TRBV7-9; len: 14; abundance: .; j_gene: TRBJ2-5; CDR3nt: TGTGCCAGCAGCTTAGTTGGCAGGGAAGAGACCCAGTACTTC; CDR3aa: CASSLVGREETQYF
d_gene: .; v_gene: TRBV7-3; len: 14; abundance: .; j_gene: TRBJ1-5; CDR3nt: TGTGCCAGCAGCCCTGTTTGGTCTAATCAGCCCCAGCATTTT; CDR3aa: CASSPVWSNQPQHF
d_gene: TRBD1; v_gene: TRBV6-1; len: 15; abundance: once; j_gene: TRBJ2-1; CDR3nt: TGTGCCAGCAGTAAAAGACAGGGGTCCTACAATGAGCAGTTCTTC; CDR3aa: CASSKRQGSYNEQFF
d_gene: .; v_gene: TRBV4-1; len: 15; abundance: few; j_gene: TRBJ1-5; CDR3nt: TGCGCCAGCAGCCGTACCACAGGGTTGGATCAGCCCCAGCATTTT; CDR3aa: CASSRTTGLDQPQHF
d_gene: .; v_gene: TRBV19; len: 13; abundance: .; j_gene: TRBJ1-1; CDR3nt: TGTGCCAGTAGTGTAGGCGCGAACACTGAAGCTTTCTTT; CDR3aa: CASSVGANTEAFF
d_gene: .; v_gene: TRBV6-1; len: 13; abundance: .; j_gene: TRBJ2-3; CDR3nt: TGTGCCAGCAGGGGAAATTGGGGAGATACGCAGTATTTT; CDR3aa: CASRGNWGDTQYF